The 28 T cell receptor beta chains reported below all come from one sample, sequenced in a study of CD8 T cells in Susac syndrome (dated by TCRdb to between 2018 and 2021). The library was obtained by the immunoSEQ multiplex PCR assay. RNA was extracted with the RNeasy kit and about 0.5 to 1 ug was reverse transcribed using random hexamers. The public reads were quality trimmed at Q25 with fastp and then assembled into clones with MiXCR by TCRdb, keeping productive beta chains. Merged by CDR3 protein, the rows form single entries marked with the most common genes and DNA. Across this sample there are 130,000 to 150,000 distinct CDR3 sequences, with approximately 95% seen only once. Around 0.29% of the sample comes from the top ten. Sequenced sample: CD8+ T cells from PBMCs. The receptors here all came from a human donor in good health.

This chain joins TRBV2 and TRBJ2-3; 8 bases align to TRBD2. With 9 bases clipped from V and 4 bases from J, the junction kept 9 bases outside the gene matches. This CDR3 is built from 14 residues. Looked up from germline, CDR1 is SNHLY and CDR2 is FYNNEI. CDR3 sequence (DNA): TGTGCCAGACTAGCGGCCGCACAGGCAGATACGCAGTATTTT. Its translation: CARLAAAQADTQYF. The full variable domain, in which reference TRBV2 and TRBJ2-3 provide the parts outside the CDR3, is EPEVTQTPSHQVTQMGQEVILRCVPISNHLYFYWYRQILGQKVEFLVSFYNNEISEKSEIFDDQFSVERPDGSNFTLKIRSTKLEDSAMYFCARLAAAQADTQYFGPGTRLTVL.

CDR3 amino acids: CSVVGQGQETQYF. The CDR3 DNA reads TGCAGCGTGGTCGGACAGGGACAAGAGACCCAGTACTTC. The chain links TRBV29-1 to TRBJ2-5; 8 positions match TRBD1. J gave up 2 bases and V 6 bases, and 5 bases lay outside the gene matches. CDR3 size: 13 residues. Germline-derived CDR1 and CDR2 are SQVTM and ANQGSEA. Supplemented by reference TRBV29-1 and TRBJ2-5, the full variable domain reads SAVISQKPSRDICQRGTSLTIQCQVDSQVTMMFWYRQQPGQSLTLIATANQGSEATYESGFVIDKFPISRPNLTFSTLTVSNMSPEDSSIYLCSVVGQGQETQYFGPGTRLLVL.

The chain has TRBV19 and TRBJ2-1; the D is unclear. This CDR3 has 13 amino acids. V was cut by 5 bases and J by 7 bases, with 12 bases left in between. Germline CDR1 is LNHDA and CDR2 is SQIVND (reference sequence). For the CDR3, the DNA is TGTGCCAGTAGTCCTGACTTGGTTAATGAGCAGTTCTTC. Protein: CASSPDLVNEQFF. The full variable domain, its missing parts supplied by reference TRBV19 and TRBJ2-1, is DGGITQSPKYLFRKEGQNVTLSCEQNLNHDAMYWYRQDPGQGLRLIYYSQIVNDFQKGDIAEGYSVSREKKESFPLTVTSAQKNPTAFYLCASSPDLVNEQFFGPGTRLTVL.

CDR3 region: CNYRVTYNEQFF. The CDR3 bases are TGCAACTACAGGGTTACCTACAATGAGCAGTTCTTC. The chain recombines TRBV29-1 with TRBJ2-1; TRBD1 is a possible D gene (6 bases). CDR3 length: 12 amino acids. CDR1 is SQVTM and CDR2 is ANQGSEA in the germline V gene.

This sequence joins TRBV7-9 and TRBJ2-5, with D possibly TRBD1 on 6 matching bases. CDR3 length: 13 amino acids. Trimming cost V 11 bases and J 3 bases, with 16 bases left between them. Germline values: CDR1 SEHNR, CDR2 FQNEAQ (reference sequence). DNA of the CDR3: TGTGCCGGCTGGACAGAGGGGAAAGAGACCCAGTACTTC. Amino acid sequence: CAGWTEGKETQYF.

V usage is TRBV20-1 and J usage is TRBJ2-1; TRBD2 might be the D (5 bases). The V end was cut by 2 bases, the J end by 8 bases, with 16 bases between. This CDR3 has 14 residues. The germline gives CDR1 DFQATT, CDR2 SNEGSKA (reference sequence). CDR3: CSARFVEAVDEQFF. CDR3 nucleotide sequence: TGCAGTGCTAGATTCGTGGAGGCCGTAGATGAGCAGTTCTTC.

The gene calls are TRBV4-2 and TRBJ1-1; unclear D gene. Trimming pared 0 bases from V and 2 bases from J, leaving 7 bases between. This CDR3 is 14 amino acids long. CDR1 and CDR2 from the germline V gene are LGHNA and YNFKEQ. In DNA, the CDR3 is TGTGCCAGCAGCCAAGATATGGGCAACACTGAAGCTTTCTTT. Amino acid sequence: CASSQDMGNTEAFF.

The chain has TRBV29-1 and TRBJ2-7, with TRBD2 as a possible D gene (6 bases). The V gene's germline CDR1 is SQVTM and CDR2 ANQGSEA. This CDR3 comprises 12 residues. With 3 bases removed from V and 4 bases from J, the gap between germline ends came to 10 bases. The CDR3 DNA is TGCAGCGTTGAGGGACTTGAATACGAGCAGTACTTC. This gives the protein CSVEGLEYEQYF.

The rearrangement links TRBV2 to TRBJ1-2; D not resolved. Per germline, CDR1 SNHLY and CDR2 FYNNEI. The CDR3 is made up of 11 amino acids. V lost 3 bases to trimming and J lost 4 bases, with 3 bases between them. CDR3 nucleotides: TGTGCCAGCAGTGACAGCTATGGCTACACCTTC. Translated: CASSDSYGYTF. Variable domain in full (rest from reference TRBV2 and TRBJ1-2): EPEVTQTPSHQVTQMGQEVILRCVPISNHLYFYWYRQILGQKVEFLVSFYNNEISEKSEIFDDQFSVERPDGSNFTLKIRSTKLEDSAMYFCASSDSYGYTFGSGTRLTVV.

This chain's CDR3 is CASSLSAGFQETQYF. CDR3 nucleotides: TGTGCCAGCAGTTTGAGTGCGGGGTTCCAAGAGACCCAGTACTTC. V is TRBV28 and J is TRBJ2-5; the D gene is possibly TRBD2 (6 bases). CDR1 MDHEN and CDR2 SYDVKM come from the germline V gene. V dropped 3 bases and J dropped 1 base, with 12 bases sitting between them. This CDR3 comprises 15 residues. Complete variable domain (other parts from reference TRBV28 and TRBJ2-5): DVKVTQSSRYLVKRTGEKVFLECVQDMDHENMFWYRQDPGLGLRLIYFSYDVKMKEKGDIPEGYSVSREKKERFSLILESASTNQTSMYLCASSLSAGFQETQYFGPGTRLLVL.

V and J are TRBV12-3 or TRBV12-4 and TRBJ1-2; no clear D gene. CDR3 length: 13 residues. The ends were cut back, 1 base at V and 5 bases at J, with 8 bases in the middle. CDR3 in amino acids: CASSLGRRYGYTF. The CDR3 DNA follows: TGTGCCAGCAGTTTAGGACGGAGATATGGCTACACCTTC.

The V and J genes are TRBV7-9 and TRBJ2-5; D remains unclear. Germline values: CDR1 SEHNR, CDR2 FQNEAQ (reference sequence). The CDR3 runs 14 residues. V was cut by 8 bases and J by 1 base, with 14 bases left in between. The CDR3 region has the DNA TGTGCCAGCGCCGAAGGGCCCTTCCAAGAGACCCAGTACTTC. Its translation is CASAEGPFQETQYF.

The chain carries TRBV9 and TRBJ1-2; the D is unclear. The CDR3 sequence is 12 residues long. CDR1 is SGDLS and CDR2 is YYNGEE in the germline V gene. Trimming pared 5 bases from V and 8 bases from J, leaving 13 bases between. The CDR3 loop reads CASRRGSWGYTF. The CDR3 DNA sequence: TGTGCCAGCAGGCGAGGGTCTTGGGGCTACACCTTC.

CDR3: CSVFGEGTEAFF. CDR3 DNA: TGCAGCGTTTTCGGGGAGGGCACTGAAGCTTTCTTT. This chain joins TRBV29-1 and TRBJ1-1; D remains ambiguous. The germline gives CDR1 SQVTM, CDR2 ANQGSEA. The CDR3 has 12 residues. The germline V and J ends were trimmed by 5 bases and 4 bases, with 11 bases remaining between them.

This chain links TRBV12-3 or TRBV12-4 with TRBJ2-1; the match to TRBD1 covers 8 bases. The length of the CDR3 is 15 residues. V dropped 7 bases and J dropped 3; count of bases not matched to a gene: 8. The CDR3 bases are TGTGCCAGCACCCCCCAGGGGGCTCTCTACAATGAGCAGTTCTTC. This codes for CASTPQGALYNEQFF.

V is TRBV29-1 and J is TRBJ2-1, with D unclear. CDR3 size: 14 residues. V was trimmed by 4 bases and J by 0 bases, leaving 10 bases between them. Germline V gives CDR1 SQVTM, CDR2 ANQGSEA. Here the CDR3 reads CSVVEASSYNEQFF. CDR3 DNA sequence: TGCAGCGTTGTCGAGGCCAGCTCCTACAATGAGCAGTTCTTC.

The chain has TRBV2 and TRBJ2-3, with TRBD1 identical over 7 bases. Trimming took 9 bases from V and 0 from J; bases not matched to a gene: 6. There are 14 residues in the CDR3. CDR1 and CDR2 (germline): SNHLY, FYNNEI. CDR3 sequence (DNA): TGTGCCAGTTACAGGGGACGAAGCACAGATACGCAGTATTTT. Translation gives CASYRGRSTDTQYF.

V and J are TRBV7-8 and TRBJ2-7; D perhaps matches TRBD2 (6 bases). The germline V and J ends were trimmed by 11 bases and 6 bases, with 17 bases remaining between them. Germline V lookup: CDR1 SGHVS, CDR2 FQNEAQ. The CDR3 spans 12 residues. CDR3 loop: CAGSEGGFEQYF. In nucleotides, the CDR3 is TGTGCCGGATCGGAGGGCGGTTTCGAGCAGTACTTC.

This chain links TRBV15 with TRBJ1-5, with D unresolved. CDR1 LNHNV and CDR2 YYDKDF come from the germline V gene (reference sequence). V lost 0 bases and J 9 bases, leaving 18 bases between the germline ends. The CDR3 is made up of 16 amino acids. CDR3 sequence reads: CATSRDKGQARWPQHF. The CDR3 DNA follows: TGTGCCACCAGCAGAGATAAAGGCCAGGCTAGGTGGCCCCAGCATTTT. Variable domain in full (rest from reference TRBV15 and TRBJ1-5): DAMVIQNPRYQVTQFGKPVTLSCSQTLNHNVMYWYQQKSSQAPKLLFHYYDKDFNNEADTPDNFQSRRPNTSFCFLDIRSPGLGDTAMYLCATSRDKGQARWPQHFGDGTRLSIL.

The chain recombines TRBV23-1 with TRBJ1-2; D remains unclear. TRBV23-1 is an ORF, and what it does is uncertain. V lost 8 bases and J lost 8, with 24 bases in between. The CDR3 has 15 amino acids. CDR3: CASREKTRVVKGYTF. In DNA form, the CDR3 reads TGCGCCAGCCGAGAAAAGACACGAGTGGTGAAGGGCTACACCTTC.

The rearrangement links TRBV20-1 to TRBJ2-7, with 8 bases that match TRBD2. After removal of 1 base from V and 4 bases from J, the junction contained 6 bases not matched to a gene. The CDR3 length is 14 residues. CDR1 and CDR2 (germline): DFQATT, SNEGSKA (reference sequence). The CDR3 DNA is TGCAGTGCTAGAGGGTTTACTAGCGGATACGAGCAGTACTTC. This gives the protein CSARGFTSGYEQYF.

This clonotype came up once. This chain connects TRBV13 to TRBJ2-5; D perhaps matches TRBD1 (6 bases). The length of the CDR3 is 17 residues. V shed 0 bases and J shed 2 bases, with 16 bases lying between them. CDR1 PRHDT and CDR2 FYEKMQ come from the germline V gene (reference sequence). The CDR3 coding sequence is TGTGCCAGCAGCTTAGGAGGCCAGCACAGGGAGCAAGAGACCCAGTACTTC. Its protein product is CASSLGGQHREQETQYF.

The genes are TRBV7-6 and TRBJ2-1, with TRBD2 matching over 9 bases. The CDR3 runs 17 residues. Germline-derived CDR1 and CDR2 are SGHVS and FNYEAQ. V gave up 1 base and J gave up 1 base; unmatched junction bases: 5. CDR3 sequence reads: CASSLGSGSNSYNEQFF. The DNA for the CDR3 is TGTGCCAGCAGCTTAGGTAGCGGGAGCAATTCCTACAATGAGCAGTTCTTC.

CDR3 in amino acids: CAWREPTAVNEQFF. The CDR3 region has the DNA TGTGCCTGGAGGGAACCGACAGCGGTCAATGAGCAGTTCTTC. The rearrangement joins TRBV30 to TRBJ2-1; D may match TRBD1 or TRBD2 (5 bases each). Looked up from germline, CDR1 is GTSNPN and CDR2 is SVGIG (reference sequence). Trimming left V 3 bases short and J 6 bases short, with 15 bases between. The CDR3 consists of 14 residues.

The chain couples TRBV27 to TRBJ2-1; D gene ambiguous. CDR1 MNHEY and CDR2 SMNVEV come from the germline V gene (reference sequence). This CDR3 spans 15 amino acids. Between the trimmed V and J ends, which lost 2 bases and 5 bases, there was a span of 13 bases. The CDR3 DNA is TGTGCCAGCAGTTTAGGGTCCACCGGCAACAATGAGCAGTTCTTC. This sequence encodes CASSLGSTGNNEQFF.

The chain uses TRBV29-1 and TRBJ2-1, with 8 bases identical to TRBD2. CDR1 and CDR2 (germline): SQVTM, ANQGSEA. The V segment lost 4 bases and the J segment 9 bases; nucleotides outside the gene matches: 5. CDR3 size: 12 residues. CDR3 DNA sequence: TGCAGCGTTGTACGGGAGGGAGGTGAGCAGTTCTTC. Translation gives CSVVREGGEQFF.

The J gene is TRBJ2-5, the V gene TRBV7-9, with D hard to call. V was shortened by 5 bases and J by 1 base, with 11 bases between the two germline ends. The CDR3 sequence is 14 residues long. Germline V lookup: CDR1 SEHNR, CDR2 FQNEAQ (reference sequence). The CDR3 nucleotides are TGTGCCAGCAGCACCCGGGCTCCCCAAGAGACCCAGTACTTC. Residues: CASSTRAPQETQYF.

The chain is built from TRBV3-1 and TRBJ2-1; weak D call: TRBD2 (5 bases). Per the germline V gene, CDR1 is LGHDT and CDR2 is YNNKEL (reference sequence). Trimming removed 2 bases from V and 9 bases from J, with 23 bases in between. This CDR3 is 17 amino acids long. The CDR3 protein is CASSQTGYAYSASEQFF. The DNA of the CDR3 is TGTGCCAGCAGCCAAACGGGGTATGCCTATTCGGCCAGTGAGCAGTTCTTC.